This T cell receptor beta chain was profiled in a study of blood T cell repertoires in COVID-19. Study-level background: COVID-19 samples collected from the United States, Italy and Spain covered acute and convalescent phases. Sample material is recorded as cDNA or gDNA derived from T cells, B-cell-depleted T cells, or PBMCs.

The CDR3 spans 13 residues. CDR1 LGHNA and CDR2 YSLEER come from the germline V gene. Trimming removed 0 bases at V and 5 bases at J, with 5 bases between. The assay was immunoSEQ multiplex PCR, and TCRdb's table has in-frame clones only and misses some. Altogether around 160,000 clones are present, roughly four fifths being singletons, with the ten largest covering nearly 15%. The rearrangement joins TRBV4-3 to TRBJ1-5; no definite D call. Source material: peripheral blood. This TCR was sampled from a human donor with acute or convalescent COVID-19. The donor label of this sample is uncertain. Written as DNA, the CDR3 is TGCGCCAGCAGCCAAGAACACGATCAGCCCCAGCATTTT. Encoded protein: CASSQEHDQPQHF.